The 11 T cell receptor beta chains below were found in one sample sequenced in a study of T-cell reconstitution after alpha-beta-depleted transplantation in children. The TCRbeta library incorporated unique molecular identifiers. TCRdb processed the PCR reads anew with MiXCR; each CDR3 protein has one entry. The sample has approximately 400,000 distinct CDR3 sequences, under 13% seen once. Sample: PBMCs from the stem cell graft donor, taken from the stem cell graft. The receptors stem from a human donor who donated a stem cell graft to a child with acute myeloid leukemia.

This rearrangement joins TRBV29-1 to TRBJ2-1; D may be TRBD1 or TRBD2 (5 bases each). Germline CDR1 SQVTM, CDR2 ANQGSEA. The CDR3 contains 12 residues. The V end was cut by 8 bases, the J end by 8 bases, with 16 bases between. The DNA of the CDR3 is TGCAGCACCAGAGGGGACGAGGATGAGCAGTTCTTC. This sequence encodes CSTRGDEDEQFF.

This clonotype has more than one count but fewer than ten. The CDR3 DNA sequence: TGTGCCAGCGCCCTAACGGGGGAGTACAATGAGCAGTTCTTC. Translating gives CASALTGEYNEQFF. The rearrangement links TRBV18 to TRBJ2-1; D may be TRBD2 (6 bases). Germline assignment: CDR1 KGHSH and CDR2 LQKENI. V was clipped by 8 bases and J by 4 bases, with 15 bases between them. CDR3 length equals 14 residues.

This chain joins TRBV20-1 and TRBJ2-1, with 13 bases lining up with TRBD2. The germline V gene encodes CDR1 DFQATT and CDR2 SNEGSKA (reference sequence). This CDR3 contains 18 residues. With 6 bases clipped from V and 7 bases from J, the junction kept 18 bases outside the gene matches. The CDR3 coding sequence is TGCAGTGCCTTAAGACTAGCGGGGGGCCCCCGGGGGAAGAATGAGCAGTTCTTC. Its translation: CSALRLAGGPRGKNEQFF.

In this sample, this clonotype turned up many times. V is TRBV7-9 and J is TRBJ2-1; TRBD2 aligns across 11 bases. Losses at the gene ends were 3 bases for V and 6 bases for J; bases not matched to a gene: 1. Germline lookup yields CDR1 SEHNR and CDR2 FQNEAQ (reference sequence). The length of the CDR3 is 14 residues. The CDR3 DNA reads as TGTGCCAGCAGCTTTAGCGGGAGGGGCAATGAGCAGTTCTTC. The encoded protein is CASSFSGRGNEQFF.

This clonotype showed up just a few times. The chain is built from TRBV20-1 and TRBJ2-2, with TRBD1 identical over 9 bases. The CDR3 loop spans 16 amino acids. The ends lost 3 bases at V and 1 base at J; junction bases unmatched: 6. Per germline, CDR1 DFQATT and CDR2 SNEGSKA (reference sequence). Here the CDR3 reads CSARQDRGWNTGELFF. In DNA, the CDR3 is TGCAGTGCTAGGCAAGACAGGGGGTGGAACACCGGGGAGCTGTTTTTT.

This clonotype has only a few counts. The chain is built from TRBV29-1 and TRBJ2-1; no firm D call. The V end was cut by 2 bases, the J end by 9 bases, with 17 bases between. The CDR3 has 14 amino acids. Germline CDR1 SQVTM, CDR2 ANQGSEA. CDR3 amino acids: CSVEFVSPGGEQFF. CDR3 bases: TGCAGCGTTGAATTTGTCAGTCCTGGTGGTGAGCAGTTCTTC.

This clonotype showed up just a few times. This chain connects TRBV6-5 to TRBJ1-2; no firm D call. The CDR3 extends over 11 amino acids. V lost 4 bases to trimming and J lost 4 bases, with 4 bases between them. The V gene's germline CDR1 is MNHEY and CDR2 SVGAGI. This chain's CDR3 is CASSSAYGYTF. The CDR3 nucleotides read TGTGCCAGCAGTTCGGCCTATGGCTACACCTTC.

The CDR3 DNA follows: TGTGCCAGCAGCAAAGCGCTTCGGCAAAGGAACACCGGGGAGCTGTTTTTT. Translation: CASSKALRQRNTGELFF. This chain joins TRBV21-1 and TRBJ2-2. TRBV21-1 is described as a pseudogene. The CDR3 is 17 residues long.

This clonotype was recorded a few times. J is TRBJ1-5 and V is TRBV20-1, with D tentatively TRBD1 (6 bases). The CDR3 is 13 residues long. Germline lookup yields CDR1 DFQATT and CDR2 SNEGSKA (reference sequence). V shed 3 bases and J shed 7 bases, with 13 bases lying between them. The CDR3, as DNA: TGCAGTGCTAGTGTCAGGGGAGGCCAGCCCCAGCATTTT. Translation gives CSASVRGGQPQHF.

This clonotype was detected many times. The V and J genes are TRBV9 and TRBJ2-1; tentatively, D is TRBD1 or TRBD2 (6 bases each). This CDR3 has 16 amino acids. CDR1 SGDLS and CDR2 YYNGEE come from the germline V gene. Trimming stripped 0 bases from V and 0 bases from J, with 10 bases between. CDR3 residues: CASSVVGGGSYNEQFF. The CDR3 region has the DNA TGTGCCAGCAGCGTAGTAGGGGGAGGCTCCTACAATGAGCAGTTCTTC.

This clonotype showed up just a few times. The chain couples TRBV3-1 to TRBJ2-2; 7 bases align to TRBD2. V dropped 4 bases and J dropped 1; count of bases not matched to a gene: 3. From germline, CDR1 is LGHDT and CDR2 YNNKEL (reference sequence). This CDR3 has 15 amino acids. CDR3 bases: TGTGCCAGCAGCCTCCTAGCGGAGAACACCGGGGAGCTGTTTTTT. This translates into CASSLLAENTGELFF.